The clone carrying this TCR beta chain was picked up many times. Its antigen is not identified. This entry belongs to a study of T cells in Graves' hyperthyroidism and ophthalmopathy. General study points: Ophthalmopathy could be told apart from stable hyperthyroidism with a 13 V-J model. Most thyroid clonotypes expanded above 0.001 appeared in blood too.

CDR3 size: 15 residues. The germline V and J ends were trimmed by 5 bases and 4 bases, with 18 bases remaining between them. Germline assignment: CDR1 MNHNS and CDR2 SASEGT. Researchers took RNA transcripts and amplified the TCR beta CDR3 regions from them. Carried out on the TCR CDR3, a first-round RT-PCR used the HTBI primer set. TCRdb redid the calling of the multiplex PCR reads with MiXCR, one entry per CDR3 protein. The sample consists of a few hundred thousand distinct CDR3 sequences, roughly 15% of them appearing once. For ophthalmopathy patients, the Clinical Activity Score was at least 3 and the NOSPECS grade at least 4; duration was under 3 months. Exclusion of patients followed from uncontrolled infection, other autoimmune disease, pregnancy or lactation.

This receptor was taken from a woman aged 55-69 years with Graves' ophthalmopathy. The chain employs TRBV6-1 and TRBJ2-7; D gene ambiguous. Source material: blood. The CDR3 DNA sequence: TGTGCCAGCAGTACCAACCCCTCCGCCCAATACGAGCAGTACTTC. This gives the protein CASSTNPSAQYEQYF.